Below are 14 T cell receptor beta chains sequenced from a single sample in a study of T cells in Graves' hyperthyroidism and ophthalmopathy. Regions amplified from RNA transcripts were the TCR beta CDR3 regions. RT-PCR in the first round (using the HTBI primer set) targeted the TCR CDR3. A single record per CDR3 protein comes from TCRdb applying MiXCR to the multiplex PCR reads. The sample has over 150,000 distinct CDR3 sequences, around a sixth seen once. Sequenced: blood. The receptors derive from a woman aged 45-60 years with Graves' hyperthyroidism.

The V call is TRBV12-3 or TRBV12-4, the J call TRBJ1-2; a possible D gene is TRBD1 (6 bases). The CDR3 sequence is 13 residues long. V was shortened by 2 bases and J by 8 bases, with 12 bases between the two germline ends. CDR3 nucleotide sequence: TGTGCCAGCAGTTTAAGGGGGTCGGGAGGCTACACCTTC. Amino acids: CASSLRGSGGYTF.

Many counts were recorded for this clonotype. V is TRBV12-3 or TRBV12-4 and J is TRBJ1-2, with D possibly TRBD1 on 5 matching bases. The CDR3 is made up of 17 amino acids. V gave up 5 bases and J gave up 1 base, with 20 bases separating them. This CDR3 is CASSVSAGTTNNYGYTF. The CDR3 region has the DNA TGTGCCAGCAGTGTCAGCGCCGGGACTACAAATAACTATGGCTACACCTTC.

This clonotype came up many times. J is TRBJ2-1 and V is TRBV11-3; 8 bases match TRBD2. The CDR3 length is 17 residues. With V trimmed by 4 bases and J by 8 bases, 16 bases remained unmatched. The germline V gene encodes CDR1 SGHNT and CDR2 YENEEA. The CDR3 sequence: CASSSKPTGTRRDEQFF. The CDR3 coding sequence is TGTGCCAGCAGCTCCAAGCCGACCGGGACTAGGAGGGATGAGCAGTTCTTC.

This clonotype has at least ten counts. The CDR3 reads CASSRDGAYNEQFF. CDR3 bases: TGTGCCAGCAGCAGGGACGGAGCCTACAATGAGCAGTTCTTC. The J gene is TRBJ2-1, the V gene TRBV2; D is perhaps TRBD1 or TRBD2 (5 bases each). The CDR3 has 14 residues. The germline V gene encodes CDR1 SNHLY and CDR2 FYNNEI. V gave up 6 bases and J gave up 2 bases, with 11 bases separating them.

There are many counts of this clonotype. The chain has TRBV20-1 and TRBJ2-3, with 11 bases that match TRBD1. J was trimmed by 6 bases and V by 3 bases; bases with no gene match: 11. CDR1 and CDR2 from the germline V gene are DFQATT and SNEGSKA (reference sequence). This CDR3 has 16 amino acids. DNA for the CDR3: TGCAGTGCTAGTATGGGTCGGACAGGGGGCGCGGATACGCAGTATTTT. It yields the protein CSASMGRTGGADTQYF.

This clonotype was picked up many times. The chain joins TRBV14 to TRBJ1-1, with D possibly TRBD1 on 6 matching bases. CDR1 and CDR2 (germline): SGHDN, FVKESK. The CDR3 runs to 16 residues. V lost 2 bases and J 4 bases, leaving 17 bases between the germline ends. The CDR3 DNA sequence: TGTGCCAGCAGCCAAATTTCAGGGGTTCTCGGCACTGAAGCTTTCTTT. Translating gives CASSQISGVLGTEAFF.

Ten or more counts support this clonotype. This chain uses TRBV12-3 or TRBV12-4 with TRBJ2-7, with TRBD2 matching 15 bases. J lost 2 bases, V lost 3 bases, and 8 bases had no gene match. CDR3 length: 18 amino acids. The CDR3 reads CASSFRTSGRGGTYEQYF. DNA for the CDR3: TGTGCCAGCAGTTTCCGGACTAGCGGGAGGGGGGGGACCTACGAGCAGTACTTC.

This clonotype showed up just a few times. This may be a read error: a much more frequent sequence differs by one nucleotide. The chain combines TRBV5-5 with TRBJ1-5; a possible D gene is TRBD1 (5 bases). The germline V gene encodes CDR1 SGHKS and CDR2 YYEKEE (reference sequence). Deletions cut 4 bases from V and 4 bases from J, with 18 bases between. The CDR3 sequence is 16 residues long. For the CDR3, the DNA is TGTGCCAGCAGCCCAGCCGTGACAGCTCCGAATCAGCCCCAGCATTTT. This encodes CASSPAVTAPNQPQHF.

The rearrangement uses TRBV5-1 and TRBJ2-1; maybe TRBD1 (6 bases). This CDR3 comprises 15 residues. From germline, CDR1 is SGHRS and CDR2 YFSETQ. V lost 0 bases and J 8 bases, leaving 15 bases between the germline ends. CDR3 in DNA: TGCGCCAGCAGCTTGGGGCAGGGGTATTTCGATGAGCAGTTCTTC. Amino acid sequence: CASSLGQGYFDEQFF.

This clonotype was picked up many times. The gene calls are TRBV12-3 or TRBV12-4 and TRBJ2-3; 11 bases agree with TRBD1. Trimming took 6 bases from V and 4 from J; bases not matched to a gene: 12. This CDR3 comprises 17 residues. The CDR3 loop reads CASSLTPGTGGADTQYF. The CDR3 DNA sequence: TGTGCCAGCAGCCTAACCCCCGGGACAGGGGGGGCAGATACGCAGTATTTT.

This clonotype was recorded at least ten times. This chain connects TRBV28 to TRBJ1-1; D perhaps matches TRBD1 (5 bases). The CDR3 spans 14 residues. Germline CDR1 and CDR2: MDHEN and SYDVKM. V gave up 7 bases and J gave up 0 bases, with 12 bases separating them. This CDR3 reads CASNPAGMNTEAFF. The CDR3 DNA is TGTGCCAGCAATCCCGCAGGGATGAACACTGAAGCTTTCTTT.

This clonotype was found once. A read error is possible here, since a much larger clone lies one base away. The V call is TRBV5-1, the J call TRBJ2-7, with 9 bases matching TRBD2. The CDR3 consists of 17 residues. V shed 4 bases, J shed 6 bases, and the junction held 17 bases outside the gene matches. Germline lookup yields CDR1 SGHRS and CDR2 YFSETQ. The CDR3 DNA reads as TGCGCCAGCAGCAACAGACTAGCGGAAGGCCGAGGAAGCGAGCAGTACTTC. This encodes CASSNRLAEGRGSEQYF.

V gene TRBV20-1 combines with J gene TRBJ2-1; D may correspond to TRBD1 or TRBD2 (5 bases each). Trimming cost V 3 bases and J 4 bases, with 19 bases left between them. Germline assignment: CDR1 DFQATT and CDR2 SNEGSKA (reference sequence). The CDR3 is made up of 16 amino acids. CDR3 sequence (DNA): TGCAGTGCTAGTCCGTTTGGGGGAAGTGGGTACAATGAGCAGTTCTTC. Translation: CSASPFGGSGYNEQFF.

This clonotype came up many times. The V gene is TRBV7-2, the J gene TRBJ2-7; D gene unclear. Germline V CDR1 and CDR2: SGHTA, FQGNSA. The CDR3 consists of 13 residues. Trimming took off 2 bases at V and 2 bases at J, with 7 bases between the two ends. The CDR3 region has the DNA TGTGCCAGCAGCTTAAGGCAGACCTACGAGCAGTACTTC. Residues: CASSLRQTYEQYF.